This is a list of T cell receptor beta chains from one sample in a study of cytomegalovirus exposure and HLA in healthy donors. Sequencing was performed with immunoSEQ multiplex PCR; in TCRdb, only in-frame clones are kept and a portion is missing. In the table there are around 130,000 clones, 80% of which are singletons. Sequencing was performed on PBMCs. The receptors come from a man aged 25 to 40 in good health and CMV-seronegative. The conserved cysteine and the conserved F or W are not part of the CDR3 here. Each record gives: J gene, V gene, CDR3 protein.

j_gene: TRBJ1-2; v_gene: TRBV5-6; CDR3aa: ASSLPTGVTYGYT
j_gene: TRBJ2-1; v_gene: TRBV4-3; CDR3aa: ASSQDLGHEQF
j_gene: TRBJ1-6; v_gene: TRBV10-1; CDR3aa: ASSEDSRNSPLH
j_gene: TRBJ2-6; v_gene: TRBV5-6; CDR3aa: ASSYQGAGANVLT
j_gene: TRBJ1-5; v_gene: TRBV2; CDR3aa: ASSKGFSNQPQH
j_gene: TRBJ1-2; v_gene: TRBV9; CDR3aa: ASSVGSGKFYGYT
j_gene: TRBJ2-7; v_gene: TRBV30; CDR3aa: AWSGEGSYEQY
j_gene: TRBJ2-7; v_gene: TRBV10-3; CDR3aa: ATSSAGTDPKNTYEQY
j_gene: TRBJ2-3; v_gene: TRBV7-2; CDR3aa: ASSLALQADTQY
j_gene: TRBJ2-5; v_gene: TRBV2; CDR3aa: ASSEDYTQETQY
j_gene: TRBJ1-1; v_gene: TRBV7-9; CDR3aa: ASSLASDTEAF
j_gene: TRBJ1-5; v_gene: TRBV7-8; CDR3aa: ASSLARVYNQPQH
j_gene: TRBJ2-1; v_gene: TRBV29-1; CDR3aa: SIDTTSSYNEQF
j_gene: TRBJ1-6; v_gene: TRBV7-9; CDR3aa: ASSGRGTGNNSPLH
j_gene: TRBJ1-5; v_gene: TRBV5-6; CDR3aa: ASSLYRGSYSNQPQH
j_gene: TRBJ2-5; v_gene: TRBV5-6; CDR3aa: ASSRTGRETQY
j_gene: TRBJ1-5; v_gene: TRBV2; CDR3aa: ASSAGSNQPQH
j_gene: TRBJ2-2; v_gene: TRBV27; CDR3aa: ASSRTAPQFNTGELF
j_gene: TRBJ2-5; v_gene: TRBV7-2; CDR3aa: ASSFGGGEETQY
j_gene: TRBJ2-7; v_gene: TRBV4-2; CDR3aa: ASSQEAGGAYEQY
j_gene: TRBJ2-7; v_gene: TRBV18; CDR3aa: ASSTGLVDPEQY
j_gene: TRBJ2-3; v_gene: TRBV5-1; CDR3aa: ASRLQGSTDTQY
j_gene: TRBJ1-4; v_gene: TRBV5-1; CDR3aa: ASSAQPTGGGEKLF
j_gene: TRBJ2-7; v_gene: TRBV18; CDR3aa: ASSQTGVGSYEQY
j_gene: TRBJ2-2; v_gene: TRBV11-3; CDR3aa: ASRVQGAGELF
j_gene: TRBJ2-7; v_gene: TRBV18; CDR3aa: ASSPPGGYEQY
j_gene: TRBJ2-5; v_gene: TRBV7-2; CDR3aa: ASSLEGGLKTQY
j_gene: TRBJ2-7; v_gene: TRBV6-5; CDR3aa: ASSYGTGPHEQY
j_gene: TRBJ2-5; v_gene: TRBV15; CDR3aa: ATSTETGIRETQY
j_gene: TRBJ2-4; v_gene: TRBV28; CDR3aa: ASSLLGQGGLAKNIQY
j_gene: TRBJ2-7; v_gene: TRBV4-2; CDR3aa: ASSQRLTGGTAEQY
j_gene: TRBJ1-4; v_gene: TRBV9; CDR3aa: ASSVNGQGALEKLF
j_gene: TRBJ2-7; v_gene: TRBV29-1; CDR3aa: SVKGGQSYEQY
j_gene: TRBJ1-2; v_gene: TRBV25-1; CDR3aa: ASSELTNPNYGYT
j_gene: TRBJ2-1; v_gene: TRBV4-1; CDR3aa: ASSGLAGADTEQF
j_gene: TRBJ1-2; v_gene: TRBV4-1; CDR3aa: ASSHRSYGYT
j_gene: TRBJ1-5; v_gene: TRBV6-1; CDR3aa: ASRGTGPQPQH
j_gene: TRBJ2-1; v_gene: TRBV2; CDR3aa: ATERFPGTGESNEQF
j_gene: TRBJ2-5; v_gene: TRBV5-5; CDR3aa: ASSSRTNQETQY
j_gene: TRBJ2-1; v_gene: TRBV7-2; CDR3aa: ASSLRGGYNEQF
j_gene: TRBJ2-1; v_gene: TRBV6-5; CDR3aa: ASRTSGNEQF
j_gene: TRBJ2-7; v_gene: TRBV28; CDR3aa: ASSYGTGDYEQY
j_gene: TRBJ1-2; v_gene: TRBV5-8; CDR3aa: ASSLMEGANYGYT
j_gene: TRBJ2-7; v_gene: TRBV6-1; CDR3aa: ASLRQATYEQY
j_gene: TRBJ2-1; v_gene: TRBV30; CDR3aa: AWSPGLAGVKEQF
j_gene: TRBJ2-7; v_gene: TRBV16; CDR3aa: ASSHNRQGSYEQY
j_gene: TRBJ2-2; v_gene: TRBV9; CDR3aa: ASSVVSSPGGELF
j_gene: TRBJ2-7; v_gene: TRBV29-1; CDR3aa: SVEDSGLDSYEQY
j_gene: TRBJ1-2; v_gene: TRBV2; CDR3aa: ARGGDRDGYT
j_gene: TRBJ2-4; v_gene: TRBV6-4; CDR3aa: ASLTSGELAKNIQY
j_gene: TRBJ2-1; v_gene: TRBV28; CDR3aa: ASTLNNEQF
j_gene: NA; v_gene: TRBV7-8; CDR3aa: ASRPLRGRRDEQY
j_gene: TRBJ2-1; v_gene: TRBV6-6; CDR3aa: ASSQLAVYNEQF